Presented here are 6 T cell receptor beta chains from one specimen sequenced in a study of T-cell reconstitution after alpha-beta-depleted transplantation in children. Preparation of the TCRbeta library used unique molecular identifiers. TCRdb ran MiXCR on the PCR reads and lists one entry per CDR3 protein. The table lists 100,000 to 120,000 distinct CDR3 sequences, under 13% of them singletons. Specimen: PBMCs from the stem cell graft donor, collected from the stem cell graft. The source of these receptors is a human donor who donated a stem cell graft to a child with acute lymphoblastic leukemia.

This clonotype has ten or more counts. CDR3 in DNA: TGTGCCAGCAGCCCTGTCTCGACAGGGGGTGGTGAAAAACTGTTTTTT. Translating it yields CASSPVSTGGGEKLFF. The chain has TRBV6-5 and TRBJ1-4; 9 bases agree with TRBD1. The germline CDR1 and CDR2 sequences are MNHEY and SVGAGI. The CDR3 runs 16 residues. Losses at the gene ends were 6 bases for V and 7 bases for J; bases not matched to a gene: 12.

The table lists this clonotype with many counts. The chain uses TRBV5-1 and TRBJ2-3, with 8 bases matching TRBD1. Germline CDR1 is SGHRS and CDR2 is YFSETQ. The CDR3 length is 17 residues. The ends lost 4 bases at V and 1 base at J; junction bases unmatched: 11. The CDR3 protein is CASSAGTGRAGTDTQYF. The CDR3 nucleotides read TGCGCCAGCAGCGCCGGGACAGGACGCGCGGGCACAGATACGCAGTATTTT.

This clonotype came up many times. The chain recombines TRBV15 with TRBJ2-7; D is perhaps TRBD1 or TRBD2 (5 bases each). V was shortened by 1 base and J by 4 bases, with 14 bases between the two germline ends. Germline CDR1 LNHNV, CDR2 YYDKDF (reference sequence). The CDR3 runs to 15 residues. Here the CDR3 DNA reads TGTGCCACCAGCAGAGGTGGGACGGAGTCTTACGAGCAGTACTTC. Translated: CATSRGGTESYEQYF.

The J gene is TRBJ2-5, the V gene TRBV5-6; 9 nucleotides agree with TRBD1. Losses at the gene ends were 3 bases for V and 2 bases for J; bases not matched to a gene: 5. Germline V gene sequence: CDR1 SGHDT, CDR2 YYEEEE. The CDR3 contains 15 residues. This CDR3 is CASSSRDRDQETQYF. The CDR3 bases are TGTGCCAGCAGCTCCCGGGACAGGGATCAAGAGACCCAGTACTTC.

This clonotype was recorded at least ten times. The V gene is TRBV5-1, the J gene TRBJ2-3; 7 nucleotides agree with TRBD1. The CDR3 has 15 residues. Germline trimming cut 3 bases from V and 3 bases from J; bases unmatched to any gene: 7. Germline CDR1 and CDR2: SGHRS and YFSETQ. This chain's CDR3 is CASSSSGQQTDTQYF. The DNA for the CDR3 is TGCGCCAGCAGCTCGTCGGGACAGCAAACAGATACGCAGTATTTT. The full variable domain, rest sourced from reference TRBV5-1 and TRBJ2-3, is KAGVTQTPRYLIKTRGQQVTLSCSPISGHRSVSWYQQTPGQGLQFLFEYFSETQRNKGNFPGRFSGRQFSNSRSEMNVSTLELGDSALYLCASSSSGQQTDTQYFGPGTRLTVL.

This clonotype was detected many times. The rearrangement joins TRBV11-2 to TRBJ1-5; D unclear. Germline V gene sequence: CDR1 SGHAT, CDR2 FQNNGV. Trimming left V 5 bases short and J 6 bases short, with 11 bases between. This CDR3 is built from 13 residues. For the CDR3, the DNA is TGTGCCAGCAGCCCGGATCGGGGTCAGCCCCAGCATTTT. It codes for CASSPDRGQPQHF.